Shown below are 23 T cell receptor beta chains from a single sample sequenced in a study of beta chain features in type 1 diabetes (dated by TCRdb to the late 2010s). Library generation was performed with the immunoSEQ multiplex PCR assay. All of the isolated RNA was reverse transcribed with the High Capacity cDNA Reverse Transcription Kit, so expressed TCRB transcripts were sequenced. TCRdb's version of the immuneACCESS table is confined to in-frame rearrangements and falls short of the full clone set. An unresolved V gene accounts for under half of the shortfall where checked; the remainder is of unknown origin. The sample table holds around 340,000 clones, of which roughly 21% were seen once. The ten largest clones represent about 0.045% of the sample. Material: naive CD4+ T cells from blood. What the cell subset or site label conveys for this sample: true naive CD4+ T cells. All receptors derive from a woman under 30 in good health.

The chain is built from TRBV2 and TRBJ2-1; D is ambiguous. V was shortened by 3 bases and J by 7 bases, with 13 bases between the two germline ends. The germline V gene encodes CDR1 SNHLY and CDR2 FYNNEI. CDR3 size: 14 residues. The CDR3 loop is CASSDSRSRNEQFF. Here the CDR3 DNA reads TGTGCCAGCAGTGATAGCCGGTCGAGGAATGAGCAGTTCTTC.

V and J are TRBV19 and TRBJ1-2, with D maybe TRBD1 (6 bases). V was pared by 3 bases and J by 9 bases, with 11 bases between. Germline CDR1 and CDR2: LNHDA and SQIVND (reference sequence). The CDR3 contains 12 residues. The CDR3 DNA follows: TGTGCCAGTAGTATCGGGGGGGCGAGCTACACCTTC. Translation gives CASSIGGASYTF.

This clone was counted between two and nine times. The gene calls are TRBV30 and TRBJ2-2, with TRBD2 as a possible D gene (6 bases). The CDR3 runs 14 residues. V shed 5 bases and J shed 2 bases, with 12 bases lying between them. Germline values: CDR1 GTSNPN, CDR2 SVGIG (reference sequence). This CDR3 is CAWEGGGNTGELFF. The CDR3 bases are TGTGCCTGGGAGGGAGGAGGAAACACCGGGGAGCTGTTTTTT.

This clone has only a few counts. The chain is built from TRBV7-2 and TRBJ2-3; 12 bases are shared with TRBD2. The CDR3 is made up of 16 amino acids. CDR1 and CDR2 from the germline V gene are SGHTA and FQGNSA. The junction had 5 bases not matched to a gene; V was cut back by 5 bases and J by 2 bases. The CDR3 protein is CASSPRLAGDTDTQYF. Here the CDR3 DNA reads TGTGCCAGCAGCCCCCGACTAGCGGGGGACACAGATACGCAGTATTTT.

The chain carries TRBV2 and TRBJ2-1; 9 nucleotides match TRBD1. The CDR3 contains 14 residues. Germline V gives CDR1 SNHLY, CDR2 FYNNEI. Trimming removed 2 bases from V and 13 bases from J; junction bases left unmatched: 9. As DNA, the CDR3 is TGTGCCAGCAGTGAAACGGGACAGGGCCGGGTACAGTTCTTC. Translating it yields CASSETGQGRVQFF.

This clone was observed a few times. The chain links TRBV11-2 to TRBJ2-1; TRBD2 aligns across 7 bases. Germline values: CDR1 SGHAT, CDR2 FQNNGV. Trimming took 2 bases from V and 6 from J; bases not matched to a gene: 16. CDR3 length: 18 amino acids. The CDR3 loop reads CASSLKYRRREGGNEQFF. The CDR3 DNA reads TGTGCCAGCAGCTTAAAATACCGGCGCAGGGAGGGCGGCAATGAGCAGTTCTTC.

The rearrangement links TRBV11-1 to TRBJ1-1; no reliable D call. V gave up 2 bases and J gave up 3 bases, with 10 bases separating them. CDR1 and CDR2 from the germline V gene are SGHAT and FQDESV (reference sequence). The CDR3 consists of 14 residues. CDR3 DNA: TGTGCCAGCAGCTTAATGGTGGCGGACACTGAAGCTTTCTTT. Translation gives CASSLMVADTEAFF.

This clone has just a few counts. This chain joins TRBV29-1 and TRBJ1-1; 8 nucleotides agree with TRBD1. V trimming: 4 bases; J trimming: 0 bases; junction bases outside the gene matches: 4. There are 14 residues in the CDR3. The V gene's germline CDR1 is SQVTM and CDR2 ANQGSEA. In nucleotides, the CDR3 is TGCAGCGTTGGAGGACAGGGTGTGAACACTGAAGCTTTCTTT. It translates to CSVGGQGVNTEAFF.

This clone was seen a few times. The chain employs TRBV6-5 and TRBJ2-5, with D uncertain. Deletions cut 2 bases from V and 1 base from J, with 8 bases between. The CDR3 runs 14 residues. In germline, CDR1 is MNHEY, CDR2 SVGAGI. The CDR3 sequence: CASSYGGSQETQYF. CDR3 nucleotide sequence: TGTGCCAGCAGTTACGGCGGCAGCCAAGAGACCCAGTACTTC.

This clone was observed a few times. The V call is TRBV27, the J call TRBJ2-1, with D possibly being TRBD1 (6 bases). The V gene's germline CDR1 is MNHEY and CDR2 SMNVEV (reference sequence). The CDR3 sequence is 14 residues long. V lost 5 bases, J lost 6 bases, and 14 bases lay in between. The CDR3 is CASSNIPDSNEQFF. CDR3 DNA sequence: TGTGCCAGCAGTAATATACCGGACAGCAATGAGCAGTTCTTC.

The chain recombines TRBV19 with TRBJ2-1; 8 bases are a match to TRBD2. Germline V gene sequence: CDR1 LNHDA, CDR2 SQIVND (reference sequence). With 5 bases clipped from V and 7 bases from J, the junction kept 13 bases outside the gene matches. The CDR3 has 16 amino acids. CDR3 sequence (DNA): TGTGCCAGTAGTCGATATAGCGGGATCGGGGAAAATGAGCAGTTCTTC. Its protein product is CASSRYSGIGENEQFF.

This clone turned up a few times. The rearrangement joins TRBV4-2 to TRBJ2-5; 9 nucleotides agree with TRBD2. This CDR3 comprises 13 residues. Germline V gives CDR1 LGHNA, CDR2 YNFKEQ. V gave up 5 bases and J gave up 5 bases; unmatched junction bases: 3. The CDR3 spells CASSYGLAETQYF. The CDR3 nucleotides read TGTGCCAGCAGCTACGGACTAGCGGAGACCCAGTACTTC.

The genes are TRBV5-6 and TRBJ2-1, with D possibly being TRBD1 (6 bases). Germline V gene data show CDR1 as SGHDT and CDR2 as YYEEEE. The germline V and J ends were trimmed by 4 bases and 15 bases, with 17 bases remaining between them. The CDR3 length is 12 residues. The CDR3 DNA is TGTGCCAGCAGCGCTTGGACAGCCCCCTTGTTCTTC. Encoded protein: CASSAWTAPLFF. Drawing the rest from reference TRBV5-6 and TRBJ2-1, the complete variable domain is DAGVTQSPTHLIKTRGQQVTLRCSPKSGHDTVSWYQQALGQGPQFIFQYYEEEERQRGNFPDRFSGHQFPNYSSELNVNALLLGDSALYLCASSAWTAPLFFGPGTRLTVL.

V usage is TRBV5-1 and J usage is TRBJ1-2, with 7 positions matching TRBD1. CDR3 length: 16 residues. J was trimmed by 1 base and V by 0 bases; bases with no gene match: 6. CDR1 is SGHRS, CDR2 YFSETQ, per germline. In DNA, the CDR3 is TGCGCCAGCAGCTTGGCAGACAGGGCCCTTAACTATGGCTACACCTTC. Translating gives CASSLADRALNYGYTF.

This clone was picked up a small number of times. CDR3 amino acids: CASSRGESNQPQHF. For the CDR3, the DNA is TGTGCCAGCAGCCGGGGGGAAAGCAATCAGCCCCAGCATTTT. This chain links TRBV6-6 with TRBJ1-5, with a possible D match to TRBD1 (5 bases). V was trimmed by 6 bases and J by 1 base, leaving 10 bases between them. Germline values: CDR1 MNHNY, CDR2 SVGAGI (reference sequence). The CDR3 length is 14 residues.

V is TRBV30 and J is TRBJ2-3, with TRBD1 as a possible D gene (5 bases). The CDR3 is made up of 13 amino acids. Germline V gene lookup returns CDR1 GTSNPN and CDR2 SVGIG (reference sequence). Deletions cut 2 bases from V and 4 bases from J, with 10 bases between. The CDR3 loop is CAWSKGPADTQYF. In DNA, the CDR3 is TGTGCCTGGAGTAAGGGGCCCGCAGATACGCAGTATTTT. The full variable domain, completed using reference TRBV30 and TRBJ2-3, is SQTIHQWPATLVQPVGSPLSLECTVEGTSNPNLYWYRQAAGRGLQLLFYSVGIGQISSEVPQNLSASRPQDRQFILSSKKLLLSDSGFYLCAWSKGPADTQYFGPGTRLTVL.

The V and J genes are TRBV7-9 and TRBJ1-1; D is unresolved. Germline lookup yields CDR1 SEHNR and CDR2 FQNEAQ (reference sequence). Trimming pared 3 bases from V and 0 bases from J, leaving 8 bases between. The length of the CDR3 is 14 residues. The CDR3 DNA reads TGTGCCAGCAGCTTTGTCAGAATGAACACTGAAGCTTTCTTT. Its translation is CASSFVRMNTEAFF.

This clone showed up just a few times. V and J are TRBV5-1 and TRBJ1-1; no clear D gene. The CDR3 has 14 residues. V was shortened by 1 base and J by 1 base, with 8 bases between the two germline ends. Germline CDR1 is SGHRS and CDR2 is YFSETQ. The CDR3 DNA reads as TGCGCCAGCAGCTTGCAGGATTCGAACACTGAAGCTTTCTTT. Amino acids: CASSLQDSNTEAFF. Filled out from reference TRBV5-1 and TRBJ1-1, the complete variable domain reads KAGVTQTPRYLIKTRGQQVTLSCSPISGHRSVSWYQQTPGQGLQFLFEYFSETQRNKGNFPGRFSGRQFSNSRSEMNVSTLELGDSALYLCASSLQDSNTEAFFGQGTRLTVV.

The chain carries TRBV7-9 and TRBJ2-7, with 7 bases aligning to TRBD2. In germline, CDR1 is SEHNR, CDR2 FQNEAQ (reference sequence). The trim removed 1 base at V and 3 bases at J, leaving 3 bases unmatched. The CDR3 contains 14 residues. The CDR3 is CASSLEAGLYEQYF. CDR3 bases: TGTGCCAGCAGCTTAGAAGCGGGACTCTACGAGCAGTACTTC.

The chain's CDR3 is CASSISGTSAEQYF. Here the CDR3 DNA reads TGTGCCAGTAGTATATCGGGGACTAGTGCCGAGCAGTACTTC. This chain connects TRBV19 to TRBJ2-7; TRBD2 matches 8 bases. The CDR3 is 14 amino acids. V gave up 2 bases and J gave up 6 bases; unmatched junction bases: 6. CDR1 and CDR2 (germline): LNHDA, SQIVND (reference sequence).

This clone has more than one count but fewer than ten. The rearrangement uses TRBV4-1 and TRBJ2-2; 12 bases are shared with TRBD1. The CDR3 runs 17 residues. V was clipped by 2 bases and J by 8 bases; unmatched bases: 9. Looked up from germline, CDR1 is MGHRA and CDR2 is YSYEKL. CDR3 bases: TGCGCCAGCAGCCAACTCGGGACAGGGGGCGTAGGAGGGGAGCTGTTTTTT. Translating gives CASSQLGTGGVGGELFF.

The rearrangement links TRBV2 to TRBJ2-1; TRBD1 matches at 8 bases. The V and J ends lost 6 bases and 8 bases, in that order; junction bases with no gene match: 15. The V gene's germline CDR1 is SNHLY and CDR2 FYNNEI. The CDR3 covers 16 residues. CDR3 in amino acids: CASSYRGVWLRDEQFF. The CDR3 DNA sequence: TGTGCCAGCAGCTACAGGGGGGTCTGGTTAAGGGATGAGCAGTTCTTC.

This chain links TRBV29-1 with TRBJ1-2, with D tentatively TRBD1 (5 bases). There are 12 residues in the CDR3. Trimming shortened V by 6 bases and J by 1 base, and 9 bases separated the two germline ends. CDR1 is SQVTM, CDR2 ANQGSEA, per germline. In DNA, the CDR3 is TGCAGCGTCCTCGACAGTAACTATGGCTACACCTTC. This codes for CSVLDSNYGYTF.